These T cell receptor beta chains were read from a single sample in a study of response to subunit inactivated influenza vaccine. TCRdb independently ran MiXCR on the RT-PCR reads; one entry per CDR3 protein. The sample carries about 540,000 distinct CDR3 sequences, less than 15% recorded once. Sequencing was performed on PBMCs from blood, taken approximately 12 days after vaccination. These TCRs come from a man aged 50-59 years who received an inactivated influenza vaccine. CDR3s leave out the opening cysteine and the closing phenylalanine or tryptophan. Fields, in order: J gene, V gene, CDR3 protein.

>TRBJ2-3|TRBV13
ASSSPGSSTDTQY
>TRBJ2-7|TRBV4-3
ASSQNSGEQY
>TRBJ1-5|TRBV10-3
AISESTGAQPQH
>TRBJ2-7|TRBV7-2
ASSLSSDRKYEQY
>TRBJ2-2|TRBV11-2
ASSLDFDSLGGELF
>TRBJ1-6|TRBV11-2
ASSLGGVGSPLH
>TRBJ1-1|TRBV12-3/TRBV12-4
ASSRTRGPNTEAF
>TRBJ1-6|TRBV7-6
ASSLALTGSNSPLH
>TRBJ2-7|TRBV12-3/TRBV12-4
ASSFDRGHTYEQY
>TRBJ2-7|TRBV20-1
SAEREGPGEQY
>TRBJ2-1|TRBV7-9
ASSQDSRTGQF
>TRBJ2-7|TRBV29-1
SVRSGGGYEQY
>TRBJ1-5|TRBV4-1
ASSPLAGLNQPQH
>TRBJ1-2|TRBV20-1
SAIVRTVSNYGYT
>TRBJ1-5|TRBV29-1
SVGETVNQPQH
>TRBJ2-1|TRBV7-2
ASSPPGGARGEQF
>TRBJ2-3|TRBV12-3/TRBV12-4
ASSPQPLGTQY
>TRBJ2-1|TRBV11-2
ASSLENLRRGEQF
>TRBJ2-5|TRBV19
ASSIDRTRQETQY
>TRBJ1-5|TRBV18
ASSASRQPQH
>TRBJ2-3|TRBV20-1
SASDLAGSTDTQY
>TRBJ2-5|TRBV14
ASSQRTDTQETQY
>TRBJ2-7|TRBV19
ASSDAAEGSYEQY
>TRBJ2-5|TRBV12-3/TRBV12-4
ASTSTGGLQY
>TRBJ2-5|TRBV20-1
SAEIDGRGPQETQY
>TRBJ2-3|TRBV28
ASSPAVETDTQY
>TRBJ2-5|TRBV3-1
ASSQGILAAEETQY
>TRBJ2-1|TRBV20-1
SASILASSYNEQF
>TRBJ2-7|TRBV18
ASSPGETGSYEQY
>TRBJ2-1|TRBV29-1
SVSSRFSYNEQF
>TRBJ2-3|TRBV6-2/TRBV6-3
ASSYSQGAWTDTQY
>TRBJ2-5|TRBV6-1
ASSESPIGRETQY
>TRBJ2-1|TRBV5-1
ASSLAAGGPTNEQF
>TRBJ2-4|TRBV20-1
SARDQEGKNIQY
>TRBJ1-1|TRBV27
ASSSTDKYEAF
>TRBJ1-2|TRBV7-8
ASSLGEARVYGYT
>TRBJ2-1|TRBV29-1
SVGGGGYNEQF